Below, one T cell receptor beta chain is given with its context. This CDR3 region has 16 residues. The germline V and J ends were trimmed by 6 bases and 0 bases, with 12 bases remaining between them. The naive gate required viable CD3+CD4+ or CD3+CD8+ cells with CCR7+CD45RA+CD45RO-CD95-CD27+CD28+ phenotype. TCRdb's table, derived via immunoSEQ multiplex PCR, lists solely in-frame clones and lacks some. The repertoire holds approximately 23,000 clones, with over 95% as singletons. This entry belongs to a study of T cells after posttransplantation cyclophosphamide. This chain links TRBV23-1 with TRBJ1-6; the D is unclear. TRBV23-1 is assigned to the ORF class and has an uncertain function. The TCR sequence derives from a man over 45 in good health, CMV-negative, and a related stem cell transplant donor. The specimen sequenced was naive CD4+ T cells sorted from PBMCs. The CDR3 protein is CASRVDGSSYNSPLHF. The CDR3 DNA sequence: TGCGCCAGCAGGGTCGACGGGAGCTCCTATAATTCACCCCTCCACTTT.